Shown below are 27 T cell receptor beta chains from a single sample sequenced in a study of T-cell memory formation after mild COVID-19. TCRdb called the 5' RACE reads again in MiXCR, with one record for every CDR3 protein. This table has about 340,000 distinct CDR3 sequences, about a sixth appearing once. The sample was PBMCs or a T cell subset sorted from them (not recorded which). The receptors derive from a man between 18 and 29 years old who had mild COVID-19 (a few samples of this study predate the infection). Cell type and time point are not known.

Ten or more counts support this clonotype. This chain connects TRBV6-5 to TRBJ1-1, with D possibly matching TRBD1 (6 bases). Trimming cost V 0 bases and J 2 bases, with 13 bases left between them. The CDR3 totals 16 residues. CDR1 MNHEY and CDR2 SVGAGI come from the germline V gene. Here the CDR3 DNA reads TGTGCCAGCAGTTACTCCATACAGGGCGGAAACACTGAAGCTTTCTTT. It specifies CASSYSIQGGNTEAFF.

This clonotype was recorded a few times. The gene calls are TRBV18 and TRBJ2-2; D possibly matches TRBD1 or TRBD2 (5 bases each). The germline V gene has CDR1 KGHSH and CDR2 LQKENI. V lost 8 bases, J lost 0 bases, and 13 bases lay in between. This CDR3 spans 15 amino acids. The CDR3 DNA reads TGTGCCAGCGGGACGACACCCGCGAACACCGGGGAGCTGTTTTTT. Translated: CASGTTPANTGELFF.

This clonotype was picked up a small number of times. The chain uses TRBV4-1 and TRBJ2-1; 12 nucleotides match TRBD2. The CDR3 loop spans 17 amino acids. CDR1 and CDR2 (germline): MGHRA, YSYEKL. Trimming took 0 bases from V and 8 from J; bases not matched to a gene: 8. The DNA of the CDR3 is TGCGCCAGCAGCCAAGATAGAGCTAGCGGGGGGGCCCATGAGCAGTTCTTC. This gives the protein CASSQDRASGGAHEQFF.

The rearrangement uses TRBV29-1 and TRBJ2-3; D not resolved. V was clipped by 8 bases and J by 0 bases, with 3 bases between them. The CDR3 spans 10 residues. CDR1 is SQVTM, CDR2 ANQGSEA, per germline. CDR3 nucleotides: TGCAGCATAAGCACAGATACGCAGTATTTT. Translating gives CSISTDTQYF.

This clonotype was found a few times. This chain joins TRBV11-2 and TRBJ2-7; D gene unclear. Germline V CDR1 and CDR2: SGHAT, FQNNGV. This CDR3 region has 12 residues. Between the trimmed V and J ends, which lost 7 bases and 6 bases, there was a span of 13 bases. The CDR3 reads CASTPHSPEQYF. The CDR3 region has the DNA TGTGCCAGCACCCCACACTCCCCCGAGCAGTACTTC.

CDR3 residues: CASSHPNTEAFF. As DNA, the CDR3 is TGTGCCAGCTCCCATCCGAACACTGAAGCTTTCTTT. This chain links TRBV12-3 or TRBV12-4 with TRBJ1-1, with no clear D. Trimming pared 8 bases from V and 1 base from J, leaving 8 bases between. The CDR3 spans 12 residues.

This chain connects TRBV2 to TRBJ2-1; D might be TRBD1 (6 bases). This CDR3 contains 11 residues. Trimming stripped 6 bases from V and 10 bases from J, with 10 bases between. CDR1 SNHLY and CDR2 FYNNEI come from the germline V gene. CDR3 bases: TGTGCCAGCAGGGGGGCTGGGGAGCAGTTCTTC. As protein: CASRGAGEQFF.

This clonotype was found many times. The chain carries TRBV5-1 and TRBJ2-1; D not resolved. Germline loops: CDR1 SGHRS, CDR2 YFSETQ. The CDR3 extends over 12 amino acids. Trimming removed 1 base at V and 10 bases at J, with 9 bases between. CDR3 nucleotide sequence: TGCGCCAGCAGCTTGCCCCGGGCAGAGCAGTTCTTC. This codes for CASSLPRAEQFF. Full variable domain (remainder filled in from reference TRBV5-1 and TRBJ2-1): KAGVTQTPRYLIKTRGQQVTLSCSPISGHRSVSWYQQTPGQGLQFLFEYFSETQRNKGNFPGRFSGRQFSNSRSEMNVSTLELGDSALYLCASSLPRAEQFFGPGTRLTVL.

This clonotype was observed a handful of times. This chain joins TRBV5-4 and TRBJ2-7, with TRBD2 matching 9 bases. V was clipped by 4 bases and J by 1 base; unmatched bases: 15. Germline V gene lookup returns CDR1 SGHNT and CDR2 YYREEE (reference sequence). The length of the CDR3 is 18 residues. This chain's CDR3 is CASSPSSSGGSLSYEQYF. Written as DNA, the CDR3 is TGTGCCAGCAGCCCAAGCAGCAGCGGGGGGTCCCTATCCTACGAGCAGTACTTC.

The chain uses TRBV28 and TRBJ2-1, with TRBD2 identical over 8 bases. Trimming removed 6 bases from V and 4 bases from J; junction bases left unmatched: 20. Per germline, CDR1 MDHEN and CDR2 SYDVKM. The CDR3 is 19 residues long. The CDR3 DNA follows: TGTGCCAGCAGACCCTCCACCGGGAGGGTAGAAGAGTCTTACAATGAGCAGTTCTTC. This encodes CASRPSTGRVEESYNEQFF.

This sequence joins TRBV4-3 and TRBJ2-6; 10 bases agree with TRBD1. The CDR3 loop spans 16 amino acids. Germline CDR1 is LGHNA and CDR2 is YSLEER. The junction had 3 bases not matched to a gene; V was cut back by 5 bases and J by 2 bases. This CDR3 reads CASSKGQGAGANVLTF. CDR3 coding DNA: TGCGCCAGCAGCAAAGGACAGGGGGCTGGGGCCAACGTCCTGACTTTC.

This clonotype was found a few times. The J gene is TRBJ2-7, the V gene TRBV30, with 9 nucleotides matching TRBD1. The CDR3 sequence is 13 residues long. CDR1 is GTSNPN, CDR2 SVGIG, per germline (reference sequence). The CDR3, as DNA: TGTGCATGCAACAGGGGGCTAGCCTACGAGCAGTACTTC. Protein sequence: CACNRGLAYEQYF.

This clonotype has a handful of counts. J is TRBJ2-7 and V is TRBV5-1, with a weak D call TRBD1 (6 bases). V lost 4 bases to trimming and J lost 3 bases, with 17 bases between them. CDR3 size: 15 residues. In germline, CDR1 is SGHRS, CDR2 YFSETQ. The CDR3 reads CASSDTTGADYEQYF. The CDR3 region has the DNA TGCGCCAGCAGCGACACGACAGGAGCCGACTACGAGCAGTACTTC.

This clonotype was observed many times. The chain couples TRBV24-1 to TRBJ2-3, with D maybe TRBD1 (6 bases). This CDR3 region has 15 residues. With 4 bases removed from V and 5 bases from J, the gap between germline ends came to 15 bases. Germline V lookup: CDR1 KGHDR, CDR2 SFDVKD. CDR3 in DNA: TGTGCCACCAGTGACTTAGGACAGCCAAGAGATACGCAGTATTTT. As protein: CATSDLGQPRDTQYF.

This clonotype was seen many times. The chain employs TRBV27 and TRBJ2-3; TRBD2 agrees at 10 bases. Per germline, CDR1 MNHEY and CDR2 SMNVEV (reference sequence). The CDR3 sequence is 16 residues long. V was pared by 2 bases and J by 7 bases, with 9 bases of the junction left unmatched. The CDR3 nucleotides read TGTGCCAGCAGTTTAAATCCAGCGGGGGGGCCAAATACGCAGTATTTT. Amino acid sequence: CASSLNPAGGPNTQYF.

The gene calls are TRBV2 and TRBJ2-7; D is uncertain. Trimming stripped 7 bases from V and 2 bases from J, with 12 bases between. This CDR3 is 13 amino acids long. CDR1 and CDR2 from the germline V gene are SNHLY and FYNNEI. The CDR3 loop is CASKSDGAYEQYF. The CDR3 bases are TGTGCCAGCAAATCGGACGGCGCCTACGAGCAGTACTTC.

This clonotype was seen repeatedly, ten times or more. This chain links TRBV27 with TRBJ2-1; the D gene is possibly TRBD2 (7 bases). Trimming removed 5 bases from V and 3 bases from J, with 14 bases in between. Germline CDR1 MNHEY, CDR2 SMNVEV (reference sequence). The CDR3 length is 15 residues. CDR3 DNA: TGTGCCAGCAGTCTTGGGGGGGCTCTCTACAATGAGCAGTTCTTC. Translation gives CASSLGGALYNEQFF.

V is TRBV6-2 or TRBV6-3 and J is TRBJ2-5, with TRBD2 as a possible D gene (5 bases). This CDR3 has 13 residues. CDR1 and CDR2 (germline): MNHEY, SVGEGT. V lost 6 bases, J lost 4 bases, and 12 bases lay in between. CDR3 bases: TGTGCCAGCAGCCTCACTAGGCGAGAGACCCAGTACTTC. This codes for CASSLTRRETQYF.

The chain uses TRBV28 and TRBJ2-7; D is uncertain. The CDR3 covers 13 residues. Germline CDR1 reads MDHEN; CDR2 reads SYDVKM. Trimming took off 5 bases at V and 3 bases at J, with 11 bases between the two ends. The DNA of the CDR3 is TGTGCCAGCAGTCCCTCTGGGGACTACGAGCAGTACTTC. This translates into CASSPSGDYEQYF.

This clonotype occurred a few times. The V call is TRBV5-5, the J call TRBJ2-5; weak D call: TRBD1 (6 bases). The CDR3 totals 14 residues. CDR1 is SGHKS and CDR2 is YYEKEE in the germline V gene (reference sequence). The germline V and J ends were trimmed by 0 bases and 4 bases, with 10 bases remaining between them. This CDR3 reads CASSLVGAAETQYF. CDR3 nucleotide sequence: TGTGCCAGCAGCTTGGTGGGGGCCGCAGAGACCCAGTACTTC.

J is TRBJ2-1 and V is TRBV12-3 or TRBV12-4; 11 bases are shared with TRBD2. The CDR3 is made up of 14 amino acids. Trimming took 5 bases from V and 8 from J; bases not matched to a gene: 5. CDR3 coding DNA: TGTGCCAGCAGTCTTAGCGGGGGGGTCCATGAGCAGTTCTTC. It encodes CASSLSGGVHEQFF.

This clonotype showed up just a few times. The chain is built from TRBV10-3 and TRBJ1-1, with unresolved D. Germline CDR1 is ENHRY and CDR2 is SYGVKD. There are 12 residues in the CDR3. V dropped 4 bases and J dropped 4 bases, with 7 bases sitting between them. CDR3 in DNA: TGTGCCATCAGTGGCGGAGGCACTGAAGCTTTCTTT. This sequence encodes CAISGGGTEAFF.

This clonotype came up many times. This sequence joins TRBV2 and TRBJ2-5; no reliable D call. Per germline, CDR1 SNHLY and CDR2 FYNNEI. V lost 3 bases and J lost 5, with 4 bases in between. The CDR3 consists of 11 residues. The CDR3 coding sequence is TGTGCCAGCAGTGATCTCGAGACCCAGTACTTC. Protein sequence: CASSDLETQYF.

This clonotype was found many times. The chain recombines TRBV6-1 with TRBJ2-1; D is ambiguous. This CDR3 comprises 16 residues. V shed 3 bases and J shed 2 bases, with 14 bases lying between them. Germline CDR1 and CDR2: MNHNS and SASEGT. The CDR3 region has the DNA TGTGCCAGCAGTGAGGGCCAAGGGCCTACCTACAATGAGCAGTTCTTC. It codes for CASSEGQGPTYNEQFF.

This rearrangement joins TRBV27 to TRBJ2-7, with TRBD2 identical over 7 bases. The CDR3 extends over 12 amino acids. Germline CDR1 reads MNHEY; CDR2 reads SMNVEV (reference sequence). V lost 5 bases and J lost 6; bases outside the gene matches: 4. The DNA of the CDR3 is TGTGCCAGCAGTCCCGGACTAGGCGAGCAGTACTTC. It specifies CASSPGLGEQYF.

The chain employs TRBV9 and TRBJ2-2; D ambiguous. Trimming removed 4 bases at V and 0 bases at J, with 10 bases between. Germline values: CDR1 SGDLS, CDR2 YYNGEE. This CDR3 region has 15 residues. CDR3 sequence: CASSSRDTNTGELFF. Written as DNA, the CDR3 is TGTGCCAGCAGCTCACGCGACACGAACACCGGGGAGCTGTTTTTT.

This chain connects TRBV6-6 to TRBJ2-2; possible D gene TRBD1, 6 bases. The CDR3 covers 14 residues. V lost 6 bases and J 7 bases, leaving 15 bases between the germline ends. CDR1 MNHNY and CDR2 SVGAGI come from the germline V gene (reference sequence). The CDR3 DNA follows: TGTGCCAGCAGAAATTCAGGGGCCGGCGGGGAGCTGTTTTTT. Translating gives CASRNSGAGGELFF.